These 7 T cell receptor beta chains were all obtained from the same sample, sequenced in a study of PD-L1 blockade in urothelial cancer. The table came from immunoSEQ multiplex PCR; TCRdb's copy has only in-frame clones and leaves some out. The sample includes 100,000 to 150,000 clones, approximately 85% of them seen just once. The time point here: peripheral blood 6 weeks after treatment start. The sample consisted of PBMCs, taken around atezolizumab (anti-PD-L1) treatment. The origin of the receptors is a man aged 50 or older with urothelial cancer.

This chain connects TRBV6-1 to TRBJ2-7; 13 bases are a match to TRBD2. The CDR3 runs 15 residues. The germline gives CDR1 MNHNS, CDR2 SASEGT. V shed 4 bases and J 2 bases; nucleotides not matched to a gene: 2. CDR3 protein: CASSVLAGGPYEQYF. CDR3 sequence (DNA): TGTGCCAGCAGTGTACTAGCGGGAGGGCCCTACGAGCAGTACTTC.

A single count supports this clone. The chain combines TRBV6-6 with TRBJ2-3; no clear D gene. Germline V lookup: CDR1 MNHNY, CDR2 SVGAGI (reference sequence). The CDR3 has 16 amino acids. The V and J ends lost 2 bases and 1 base respectively, with 13 bases between them. The CDR3 DNA sequence: TGTGCCAGCAGTTACGGTCGCGGTTTTCGCACAGATACGCAGTATTTT. This translates into CASSYGRGFRTDTQYF.

The V call is TRBV6-4, the J call TRBJ2-3; 10 bases align to TRBD2. The trim removed 6 bases at V and 4 bases at J, leaving 7 bases unmatched. CDR1 and CDR2 from the germline V gene are MRHNA and SNTAGT. This CDR3 contains 15 residues. The CDR3 loop is CASSLAGAVADTQYF. In DNA form, the CDR3 reads TGTGCCAGCAGCCTAGCGGGAGCTGTTGCAGATACGCAGTATTTT.

The chain recombines TRBV10-3 with TRBJ1-5; 7 bases are shared with TRBD1. Germline loops: CDR1 ENHRY, CDR2 SYGVKD. The CDR3 has 14 amino acids. V shed 3 bases and J 2 bases; nucleotides not matched to a gene: 1. Here the CDR3 DNA reads TGTGCCATCAGTGACGGACAGGGCAATCAGCCCCAGCATTTT. Translation: CAISDGQGNQPQHF.

This clone has just one count. The rearrangement links TRBV5-4 to TRBJ2-6, with D perhaps matching TRBD1 (6 bases). CDR1 is SGHNT and CDR2 is YYREEE in the germline V gene (reference sequence). The CDR3 is 19 amino acids. With 4 bases removed from V and 3 bases from J, the gap between germline ends came to 23 bases. Written as DNA, the CDR3 is TGTGCCAGCAGCCCGGAGGTGGCAGGGGAACACTTTGGGGCCAACGTCCTGACTTTC. Translated, it gives CASSPEVAGEHFGANVLTF.

V gene TRBV7-8 combines with J gene TRBJ2-3; D is uncertain. V lost 2 bases, J lost 2 bases, and 11 bases lay in between. CDR1 SGHVS and CDR2 FQNEAQ come from the germline V gene. The CDR3 is made up of 15 amino acids. The CDR3 is CASSLRATVTDTQYF. The CDR3 DNA sequence: TGTGCCAGCAGCTTACGTGCTACCGTCACAGATACGCAGTATTTT.

The gene calls are TRBV30 and TRBJ1-2; 7 bases match TRBD1. The V and J ends lost 5 bases and 2 bases, in that order; junction bases with no gene match: 11. This CDR3 has 15 amino acids. Germline loops: CDR1 GTSNPN, CDR2 SVGIG (reference sequence). CDR3 protein: CAWSGTAPENYGYTF. The CDR3 DNA reads TGTGCCTGGTCCGGGACAGCCCCAGAGAACTATGGCTACACCTTC.